What follows are 4 T cell receptor beta chains derived from one specimen sequenced in a study of OX40 agonist ivuxolimab in advanced cancers. Measured with immunoSEQ multiplex PCR; TCRdb has only the in-frame clones, and not every one. The sample carries 70,000 to 95,000 clones, 92% recorded once. The material sequenced was CD4+ or CD8+ T cells sorted from blood, taken in a trial of the OX40 agonist ivuxolimab. The origin of the receptors is an adult with an advanced solid tumor such as melanoma, head and neck, liver or kidney cancer.

In this sample, this clone turned up once. The V call is TRBV11-3, the J call TRBJ2-3; 14 bases map to TRBD2. The J segment lost 4 bases and the V segment lost 1 base, leaving 10 bases of the junction unmatched. Germline V gives CDR1 SGHNT, CDR2 YENEEA. CDR3 size: 19 residues. This CDR3 is CASSLGGVLGLAGADTQYF. The CDR3 DNA reads as TGTGCCAGCAGCTTAGGAGGGGTACTGGGACTAGCGGGAGCAGATACGCAGTATTTT.

The rearrangement uses TRBV6-5 and TRBJ1-2, with TRBD1 matching over 8 bases. Losses at the gene ends were 2 bases for V and 6 bases for J; bases not matched to a gene: 2. This CDR3 spans 13 amino acids. Germline V gives CDR1 MNHEY, CDR2 SVGAGI. CDR3 nucleotide sequence: TGTGCCAGCAGTTACGCGACAGGGGATGGCTACACCTTC. Protein sequence: CASSYATGDGYTF.

The V gene is TRBV29-1, the J gene TRBJ2-1, with a tentative D call TRBD2 (5 bases). The ends were cut back, 6 bases at V and 4 bases at J, with 10 bases in the middle. This CDR3 region has 12 residues. Germline V gives CDR1 SQVTM, CDR2 ANQGSEA. CDR3 loop: CSVGAEYNEQFF. The CDR3 DNA reads as TGCAGCGTAGGAGCGGAGTACAATGAGCAGTTCTTC.

The rearrangement joins TRBV11-3 to TRBJ2-7; D is possibly TRBD1 or TRBD2 (5 bases each). This CDR3 contains 14 residues. The ends were cut back, 6 bases at V and 2 bases at J, with 14 bases in the middle. Germline V gives CDR1 SGHNT, CDR2 YENEEA. The DNA for the CDR3 is TGTGCCAGCAGGTACCGGGACGGCCCCTACGAGCAGTACTTC. Protein: CASRYRDGPYEQYF.